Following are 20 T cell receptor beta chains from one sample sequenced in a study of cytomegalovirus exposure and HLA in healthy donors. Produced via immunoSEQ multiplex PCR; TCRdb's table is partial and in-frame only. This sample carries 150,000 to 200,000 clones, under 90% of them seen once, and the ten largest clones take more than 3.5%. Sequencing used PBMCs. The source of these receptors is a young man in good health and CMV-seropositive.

The CDR3 sequence: CASSLTGKTNEKLFF. The CDR3 bases are TGCGCCAGCAGCCTTACAGGGAAAACTAATGAAAAACTGTTTTTT. The chain links TRBV5-1 to TRBJ1-4; tentatively, D is TRBD1 (6 bases). V was cut by 4 bases and J by 1 base, with 11 bases left in between. This CDR3 contains 15 residues. Per the germline V gene, CDR1 is SGHRS and CDR2 is YFSETQ.

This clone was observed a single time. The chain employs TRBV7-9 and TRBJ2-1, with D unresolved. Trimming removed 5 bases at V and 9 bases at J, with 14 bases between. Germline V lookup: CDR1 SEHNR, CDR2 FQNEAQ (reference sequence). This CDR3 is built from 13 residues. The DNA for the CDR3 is TGTGCCAGCAGCCGAAACAATATTGCTGAGCAGTTCTTC. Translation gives CASSRNNIAEQFF.

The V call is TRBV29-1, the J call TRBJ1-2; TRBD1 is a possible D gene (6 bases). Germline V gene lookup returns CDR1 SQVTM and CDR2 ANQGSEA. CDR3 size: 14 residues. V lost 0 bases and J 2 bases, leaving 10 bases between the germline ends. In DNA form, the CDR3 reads TGCAGCGTTGAAGACAGGGGAAAGAACTATGGCTACACCTTC. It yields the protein CSVEDRGKNYGYTF.

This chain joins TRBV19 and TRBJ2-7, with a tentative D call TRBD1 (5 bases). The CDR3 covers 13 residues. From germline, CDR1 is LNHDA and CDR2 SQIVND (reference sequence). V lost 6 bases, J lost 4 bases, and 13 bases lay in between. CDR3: CASRSSSGYEQYF. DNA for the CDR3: TGTGCCAGTAGATCCTCCTCAGGGTACGAGCAGTACTTC. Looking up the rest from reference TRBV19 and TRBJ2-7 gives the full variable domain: DGGITQSPKYLFRKEGQNVTLSCEQNLNHDAMYWYRQDPGQGLRLIYYSQIVNDFQKGDIAEGYSVSREKKESFPLTVTSAQKNPTAFYLCASRSSSGYEQYFGPGTRLTVT.

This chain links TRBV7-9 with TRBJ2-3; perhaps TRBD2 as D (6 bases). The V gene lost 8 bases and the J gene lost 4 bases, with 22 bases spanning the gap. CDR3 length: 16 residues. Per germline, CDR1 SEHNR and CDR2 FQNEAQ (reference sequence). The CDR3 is CASVPPNPGVPDTQYF. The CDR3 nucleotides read TGTGCCAGCGTACCCCCGAACCCGGGAGTTCCAGATACGCAGTATTTT. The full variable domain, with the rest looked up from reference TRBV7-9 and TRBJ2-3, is DTGVSQNPRHKITKRGQNVTFRCDPISEHNRLYWYRQTLGQGPEFLTYFQNEAQLEKSRLLSDRFSAERPKGSFSTLEIQRTEQGDSAMYLCASVPPNPGVPDTQYFGPGTRLTVL.

CDR3 coding DNA: TGTGCCAGCAGCTTGGCCGCCAGGGGGCGCCGAGAGACCCAGTACTTC. Translated, it gives CASSLAARGRRETQYF. The chain uses TRBV5-6 and TRBJ2-5; 8 positions match TRBD1. CDR1 SGHDT and CDR2 YYEEEE come from the germline V gene. The V gene end was trimmed by 0 bases and the J gene end by 4 bases; junction bases not matched to a gene: 8. The CDR3 has 16 amino acids.

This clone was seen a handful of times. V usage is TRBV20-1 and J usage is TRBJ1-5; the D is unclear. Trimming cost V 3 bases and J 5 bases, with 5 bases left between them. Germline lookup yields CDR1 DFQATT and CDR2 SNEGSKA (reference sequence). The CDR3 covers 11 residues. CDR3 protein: CSASLDQPQHF. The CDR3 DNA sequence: TGCAGTGCTAGTCTCGATCAGCCCCAGCATTTT.

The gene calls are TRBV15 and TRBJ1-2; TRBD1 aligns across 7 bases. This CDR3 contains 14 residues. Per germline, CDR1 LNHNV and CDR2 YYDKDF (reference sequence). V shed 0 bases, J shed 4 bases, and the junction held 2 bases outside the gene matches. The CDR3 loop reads CATSRDGTVYGYTF. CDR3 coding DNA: TGTGCCACCAGCAGAGACGGGACAGTCTATGGCTACACCTTC.

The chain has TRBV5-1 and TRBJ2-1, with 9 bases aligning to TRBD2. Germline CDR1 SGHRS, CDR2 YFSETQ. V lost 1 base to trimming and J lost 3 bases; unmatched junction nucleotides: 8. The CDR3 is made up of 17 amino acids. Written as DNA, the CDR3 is TGCGCCAGCAGCTTGAATGGGCGGGAGGGCCTCTACAATGAGCAGTTCTTC. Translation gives CASSLNGREGLYNEQFF.

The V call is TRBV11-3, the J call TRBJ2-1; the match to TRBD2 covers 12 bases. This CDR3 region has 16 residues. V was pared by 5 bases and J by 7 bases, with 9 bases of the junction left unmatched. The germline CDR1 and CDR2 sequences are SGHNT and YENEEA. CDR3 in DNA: TGTGCCAGCAGCGCCCGACTAGCGGGAGTTTCAAATGAGCAGTTCTTC. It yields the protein CASSARLAGVSNEQFF.

The CDR3 region is CAISESGDRGYEQYF. The CDR3 bases are TGTGCCATCAGTGAGTCCGGAGACAGGGGATACGAGCAGTACTTC. The rearrangement joins TRBV10-3 to TRBJ2-7; 8 bases are shared with TRBD1. The CDR3 consists of 15 residues. CDR1 and CDR2 (germline): ENHRY, SYGVKD. V was pared by 0 bases and J by 4 bases, with 5 bases of the junction left unmatched.

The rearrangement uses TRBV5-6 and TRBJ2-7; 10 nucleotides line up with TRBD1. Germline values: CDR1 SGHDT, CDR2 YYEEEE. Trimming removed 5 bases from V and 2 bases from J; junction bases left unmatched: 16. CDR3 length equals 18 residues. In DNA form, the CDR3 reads TGTGCCAGCAGACGAACGACAGGGGGCATTTTTCCGACCTACGAGCAGTACTTC. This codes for CASRRTTGGIFPTYEQYF.

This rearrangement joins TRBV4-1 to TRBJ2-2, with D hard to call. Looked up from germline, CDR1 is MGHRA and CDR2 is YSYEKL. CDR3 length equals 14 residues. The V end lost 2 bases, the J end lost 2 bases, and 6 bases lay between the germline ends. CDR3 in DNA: TGCGCCAGCAGCCAAAACTTTAACACCGGGGAGCTGTTTTTT. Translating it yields CASSQNFNTGELFF.

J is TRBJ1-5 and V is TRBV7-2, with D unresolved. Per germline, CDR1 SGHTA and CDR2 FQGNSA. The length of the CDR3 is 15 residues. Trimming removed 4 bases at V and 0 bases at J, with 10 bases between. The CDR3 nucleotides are TGTGCCAGCAGCTCCTCCGAGAATAGCAATCAGCCCCAGCATTTT. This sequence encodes CASSSSENSNQPQHF.

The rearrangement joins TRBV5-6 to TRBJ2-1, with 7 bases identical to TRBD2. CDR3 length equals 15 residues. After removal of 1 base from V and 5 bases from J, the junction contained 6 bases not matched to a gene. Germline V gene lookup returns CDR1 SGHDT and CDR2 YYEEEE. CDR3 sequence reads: CASSLRTRYHNEQFF. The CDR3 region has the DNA TGTGCCAGCAGCTTGAGGACTAGGTACCACAATGAGCAGTTCTTC.

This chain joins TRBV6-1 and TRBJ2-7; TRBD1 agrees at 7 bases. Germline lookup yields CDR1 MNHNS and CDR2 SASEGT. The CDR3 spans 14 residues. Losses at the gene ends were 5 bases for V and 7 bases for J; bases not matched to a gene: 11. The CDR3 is CASSLRQGSEEQYF. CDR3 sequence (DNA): TGTGCCAGCAGTCTAAGACAGGGTTCAGAAGAGCAGTACTTC.

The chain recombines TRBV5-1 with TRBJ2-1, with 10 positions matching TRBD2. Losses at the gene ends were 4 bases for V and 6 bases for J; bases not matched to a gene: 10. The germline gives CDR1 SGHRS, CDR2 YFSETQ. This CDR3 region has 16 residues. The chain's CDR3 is CASSQFTSGTSNEQFF. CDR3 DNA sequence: TGCGCCAGCAGCCAGTTTACTAGCGGGACGTCCAATGAGCAGTTCTTC.

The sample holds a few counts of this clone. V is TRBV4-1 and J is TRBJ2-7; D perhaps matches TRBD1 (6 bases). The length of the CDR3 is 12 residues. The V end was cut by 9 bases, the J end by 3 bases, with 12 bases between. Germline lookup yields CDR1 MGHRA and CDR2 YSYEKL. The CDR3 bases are TGCGCCAGATTCGGACAGAACTACGAGCAGTACTTC. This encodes CARFGQNYEQYF.

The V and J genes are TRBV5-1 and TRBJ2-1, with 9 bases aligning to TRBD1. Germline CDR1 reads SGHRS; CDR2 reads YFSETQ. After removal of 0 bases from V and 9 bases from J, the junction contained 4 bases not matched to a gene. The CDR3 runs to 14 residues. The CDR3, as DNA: TGCGCCAGCAGCTTGGGACAGGGGGTGAGTGAGCAGTTCTTC. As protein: CASSLGQGVSEQFF.

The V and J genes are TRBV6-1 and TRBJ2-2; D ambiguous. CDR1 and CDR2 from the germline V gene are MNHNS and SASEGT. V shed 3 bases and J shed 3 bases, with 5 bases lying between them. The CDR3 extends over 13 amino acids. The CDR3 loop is CASSDVDTGELFF. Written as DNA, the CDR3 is TGTGCCAGCAGTGACGTCGACACCGGGGAGCTGTTTTTT.